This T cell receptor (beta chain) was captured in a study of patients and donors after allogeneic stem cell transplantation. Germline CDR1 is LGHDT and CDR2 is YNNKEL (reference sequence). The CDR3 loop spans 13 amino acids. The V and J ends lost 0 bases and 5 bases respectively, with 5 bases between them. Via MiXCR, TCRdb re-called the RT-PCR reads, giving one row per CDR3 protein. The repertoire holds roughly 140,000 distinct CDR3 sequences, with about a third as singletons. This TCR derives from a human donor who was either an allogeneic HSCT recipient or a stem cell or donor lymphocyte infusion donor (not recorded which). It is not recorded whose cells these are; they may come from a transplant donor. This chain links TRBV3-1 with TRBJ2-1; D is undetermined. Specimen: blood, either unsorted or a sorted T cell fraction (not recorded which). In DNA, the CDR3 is TGTGCCAGCAGCCAAGATCTGCACAATGAGCAGTTCTTC. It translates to CASSQDLHNEQFF.